This entry features one TCR beta chain sequence. Repertoires were generated with immunoSEQ multiplex PCR, while TCRdb's copy carries only in-frame clones and drops some. In the table there are roughly 34,000 clones, more than 85% of which are singletons. Losses at the gene ends were 1 base for V and 5 bases for J; bases not matched to a gene: 4. This CDR3 contains 14 residues. CDR1 is SGDLS, CDR2 YYNGEE, per germline. The data belong to a study of T cells in tuberculosis. Study-wide background: PBMC were archived before or within 7 days of starting treatment.

Time point specified: new active TB diagnosis, blood taken before or within 7 days of starting treatment. Patients were newly diagnosed, HIV-seronegative, and aged 18 or older. The clonotype originates from an adult with tuberculosis. The V call is TRBV9, the J call TRBJ2-5, with TRBD1 matching 8 bases. This sample comprised PBMCs, obtained at tuberculosis diagnosis. The chain's CDR3 is CASSVQGAGETQYF. The CDR3 bases are TGTGCCAGCAGCGTACAGGGGGCGGGGGAGACCCAGTACTTC.